This T cell receptor beta chain was captured in a study of tumor and adjacent non-tumor tissue in lung cancer. The library came from three nested PCR rounds adapted from ARM-PCR protocols. TCRdb passed the multiplex PCR reads through MiXCR, listing each CDR3 protein once. This sample has 90,000 to 100,000 distinct CDR3 sequences, with 75% to 85% found just once. Study results and limitations: TCR diversity was significantly greater in tumor than normal lung tissue.

Turning to this clonotype: Its antigen remains unknown. A junction end diverges from the germline sequence, so it may reflect a read error.

The template was RNA from unsorted bulk tissue. This non-tumor lung sample came from over 3 cm beyond the tumor edge. The germline CDR1 and CDR2 sequences are SGHNT and YENEEA. CDR3 size: 16 residues. The sequenced material came from distant non-tumor lung tissue. This TCR derives from a man in his sixties with small cell lung cancer. The gene calls are TRBV11-3 and TRBJ2-2, with D maybe TRBD1 (6 bases). Here the CDR3 DNA reads TGTGCCAGCAGGTTAGACTACAGGGTGGACACCGGGGAGCTATTCTTC. It specifies CASRLDYRVDTGELFF.